In this sample, the clone carrying this T cell receptor beta chain turned up many times. The authors built TCR beta libraries using iRepertoire HTBI primers and Arm-PCR of CDR3 regions. TCRdb recomputed calls from the multiplex PCR reads with MiXCR, one row per CDR3 protein. The table records approximately 400,000 distinct CDR3 sequences, under 15% of them present only once. The data belong to a study of regulatory T cells in long-lasting Graves disease. The CDR3 runs to 17 residues. V trimming: 4 bases; J trimming: 5 bases; junction bases outside the gene matches: 12. Per germline, CDR1 KGHDR and CDR2 SFDVKD. Noted time point: newly diagnosed GD, antithyroid drugs for less than 3 months. Extracted PBMC RNA gave rise to the TCR library. Graves' disease diagnosis used American Thyroid Association guidelines. Another study also made use of these data, one on T cells in Graves' hyperthyroidism and ophthalmopathy.

The chain is built from TRBV24-1 and TRBJ2-5; 10 nucleotides align to TRBD2. The sample was peripheral blood mononuclear cells (PBMCs), taken at new diagnosis, from a patient treated with antithyroid drugs. The clonotype comes from a woman aged 25-40 years with Graves disease. CDR3 DNA sequence: TGTGCCACCAGTGAGCCCCCCTCGGGACTAGCGACGGAGACCCAGTACTTC. Translation gives CATSEPPSGLATETQYF.